These T cell receptor beta chains were read from a single sample in a study of blood T cells in healthy people across ages. TCRdb called the 5' RACE reads again in MiXCR, with one record for every CDR3 protein. The table includes some 1.4 million distinct CDR3 sequences, approximately 38% detected once. The source material was blood. The receptors stem from a woman younger than 35 in good health. Each CDR3 is given with its conserved first and last residue. Fields, in order: J gene, D gene, V gene, clone size, CDR3 DNA, CDR3 protein. D genes are given only for firm matches. Clone size is stated in some rows and not others, as once, few, many or a class when expanded.

j_call: TRBJ1-3; d_call: -; v_call: TRBV6-5; clone_size: once; cdr3_nt: TGTGCCAGCAGTTCCCTGTCCCGATACTCTGGAAACACCATATATTTT; cdr3_aa: CASSSLSRYSGNTIYF
j_call: TRBJ2-7; d_call: TRBD2; v_call: TRBV10-3; clone_size: once; cdr3_nt: TGTGCCATCAGTGGACGAGCGGGAGCTTACGAGCAGTACTTC; cdr3_aa: CAISGRAGAYEQYF
j_call: TRBJ2-1; d_call: -; v_call: TRBV4-1; clone_size: -; cdr3_nt: TGCGCCAGCAGCCCTGTGACACTGTCGAGCTCCTACAATGAGCAGTTCTTC; cdr3_aa: CASSPVTLSSSYNEQFF
j_call: TRBJ2-3; d_call: TRBD2; v_call: TRBV20-1; clone_size: -; cdr3_nt: TGCAGTGCCGGACTAGCGGGGGGAGTGAGCACAGATACGCAGTATTTT; cdr3_aa: CSAGLAGGVSTDTQYF
j_call: TRBJ2-3; d_call: -; v_call: TRBV3-1; clone_size: -; cdr3_nt: TGTGCCAGCAGCCAGCCTAGGGGGCGGGAAGGCACAGATACGCAGTATTTT; cdr3_aa: CASSQPRGREGTDTQYF
j_call: TRBJ2-6; d_call: -; v_call: TRBV5-1; clone_size: few; cdr3_nt: TGCGCCAGCCGGACGGGACAACTCTCTGGGGCCAACGTCCTGACTTTC; cdr3_aa: CASRTGQLSGANVLTF
j_call: TRBJ1-4; d_call: TRBD1; v_call: TRBV2; clone_size: -; cdr3_nt: TGCGCCAGCAGGAAGGGACAGCCAACTAATGAAAAACTGTTTTTT; cdr3_aa: CASRKGQPTNEKLFF
j_call: TRBJ2-5; d_call: TRBD2; v_call: TRBV4-1; clone_size: -; cdr3_nt: TGCGCCAGCAGCCAAGATCAACTAGCGGGGCAAGAGACCCAGTACTTC; cdr3_aa: CASSQDQLAGQETQYF
j_call: TRBJ2-5; d_call: TRBD2; v_call: TRBV28; clone_size: few; cdr3_nt: TGTGCCAGCAGTTTATCTTACCGAGGCGGGGGGGCGGAGACCCAGTACTTC; cdr3_aa: CASSLSYRGGGAETQYF
j_call: TRBJ2-5; d_call: -; v_call: TRBV4-2; clone_size: few; cdr3_nt: TGTGCCAGCAGCCAAGTCCGGGCTGACTTCTTCGGCGGGGCCCCCCAAGAGACCCAGTACTTC; cdr3_aa: CASSQVRADFFGGAPQETQYF
j_call: TRBJ2-7; d_call: -; v_call: TRBV10-1; clone_size: -; cdr3_nt: TGCGCCAGCAGTGAGGGGACGCTCTACGAGCAGTACTTC; cdr3_aa: CASSEGTLYEQYF
j_call: TRBJ2-5; d_call: -; v_call: TRBV20-1; clone_size: few; cdr3_nt: TGCAGTGCTCCCCGAGCGATGGGGCTTGTGGGAGAGACCCAGTACTTC; cdr3_aa: CSAPRAMGLVGETQYF
j_call: TRBJ1-1; d_call: -; v_call: TRBV4-1; clone_size: -; cdr3_nt: TGCGCCAGCAGCCACCCGACCAACGGTGACACTGAAGCTTTCTTT; cdr3_aa: CASSHPTNGDTEAFF
j_call: TRBJ2-7; d_call: -; v_call: TRBV15; clone_size: -; cdr3_nt: TGTGCCACCAGCAGAGGGTTTTCCTACGAGCAGTACTTC; cdr3_aa: CATSRGFSYEQYF
j_call: TRBJ2-4; d_call: TRBD1; v_call: TRBV9; clone_size: -; cdr3_nt: TGTGCCAGCAGCAACCCCGGGACAGGAGGGGACATTCAGTACTTC; cdr3_aa: CASSNPGTGGDIQYF
j_call: TRBJ2-1; d_call: -; v_call: TRBV3-1; clone_size: few; cdr3_nt: TGTGCCAGCAGCCCCTCGGGGGTTGAGCATGAGCAGTTCTTC; cdr3_aa: CASSPSGVEHEQFF
j_call: TRBJ2-1; d_call: -; v_call: TRBV3-1; clone_size: -; cdr3_nt: TGTGCCAGCAGCCAAGAACAAAACTCCTACAATGAGCAGTTCTTC; cdr3_aa: CASSQEQNSYNEQFF
j_call: TRBJ2-3; d_call: -; v_call: TRBV7-2; clone_size: -; cdr3_nt: TGTGCCAGCAGCTTAGACTTGAGACTAGGGGCAGATACGCAGTATTTT; cdr3_aa: CASSLDLRLGADTQYF
j_call: TRBJ2-5; d_call: TRBD2; v_call: TRBV20-1; clone_size: few; cdr3_nt: TGCAGTGCTAGCCTACCGGGACTAAAGCAGTACTTC; cdr3_aa: CSASLPGLKQYF
j_call: TRBJ2-7; d_call: -; v_call: TRBV11-2; clone_size: -; cdr3_nt: TGTGCCAGCAGCACAAACCTCGGGACCTTCTACGAGCAGTACTTC; cdr3_aa: CASSTNLGTFYEQYF
j_call: TRBJ2-7; d_call: -; v_call: TRBV5-8; clone_size: -; cdr3_nt: TGTGCCAGCACCTTTGGAGGGAAGACTAGCTACGAGCAGTACTTC; cdr3_aa: CASTFGGKTSYEQYF
j_call: TRBJ2-3; d_call: -; v_call: TRBV29-1; clone_size: -; cdr3_nt: TGCAGCACACGGGTAGCAGATGCGCAGTATTTT; cdr3_aa: CSTRVADAQYF
j_call: TRBJ2-3; d_call: -; v_call: TRBV11-1; clone_size: few; cdr3_nt: TGTGCCAGCAGCTTAGGTAGGGCCTTCACAGATACGCAGTATTTT; cdr3_aa: CASSLGRAFTDTQYF
j_call: TRBJ2-3; d_call: TRBD2; v_call: TRBV7-9; clone_size: -; cdr3_nt: TGTGCCAGCAGCCCTAGCGGGGGGATACGCACAGATACGCAGTATTTT; cdr3_aa: CASSPSGGIRTDTQYF
j_call: TRBJ2-7; d_call: -; v_call: TRBV15; clone_size: -; cdr3_nt: TGTGCCACCAGCAGAGTAGAGACAGGTTACAATGAGCAGTACTTC; cdr3_aa: CATSRVETGYNEQYF
j_call: TRBJ2-5; d_call: -; v_call: TRBV20-1; clone_size: -; cdr3_nt: TGCAGTGCTAGAGATCCGGGGCTGCCAGGGGAGACCCAGTACTTC; cdr3_aa: CSARDPGLPGETQYF
j_call: TRBJ2-1; d_call: TRBD2; v_call: TRBV5-1; clone_size: few; cdr3_nt: TGCGCCAGCAGCTTACATAGCGGGGGGGCCTCTCGGAATGAGCAGTTCTTC; cdr3_aa: CASSLHSGGASRNEQFF
j_call: TRBJ2-3; d_call: -; v_call: TRBV20-1; clone_size: -; cdr3_nt: TGCGGTGCTAGACCCTTAACTAGCACAGATACGCAGTATTTT; cdr3_aa: CGARPLTSTDTQYF
j_call: TRBJ1-4; d_call: TRBD1; v_call: TRBV2; clone_size: -; cdr3_nt: TGTGCCAGCAGTGACGGGACAGGGGCTAATGAAAAACTGTTTTTT; cdr3_aa: CASSDGTGANEKLFF
j_call: TRBJ2-1; d_call: -; v_call: TRBV7-9; clone_size: -; cdr3_nt: TGTGCCAGCAGCGGGCCTTTTAGGAATCACAATGAGCAGTTCTTC; cdr3_aa: CASSGPFRNHNEQFF
j_call: TRBJ2-2; d_call: -; v_call: TRBV27; clone_size: -; cdr3_nt: TGTGCCAGCAGTCAGGCACGCACCGGGGAGCTGTTTTTT; cdr3_aa: CASSQARTGELFF
j_call: TRBJ2-7; d_call: -; v_call: TRBV11-2; clone_size: -; cdr3_nt: TGTGCCAGCAGCTTAGTCCGGACCGAACTCCCTTACGAGCAGTACTTC; cdr3_aa: CASSLVRTELPYEQYF
j_call: TRBJ1-1; d_call: -; v_call: TRBV7-3; clone_size: few; cdr3_nt: TGTGCCAGCAGCTTAACGGGGTCGGGAGGCGCTGAAGCTTTCTTT; cdr3_aa: CASSLTGSGGAEAFF
j_call: TRBJ2-3; d_call: TRBD2; v_call: TRBV6-5; clone_size: -; cdr3_nt: TGTGCCAGCAGTTACGGAGCTAGCGGGAGGGGGGAGAGCACAGGTACGCAGTATTTT; cdr3_aa: CASSYGASGRGESTGTQYF
j_call: TRBJ2-7; d_call: -; v_call: TRBV7-2; clone_size: few; cdr3_nt: TGTGCCAGCAGCCTAAGACTCTCGCAGTACGAGCAGTACTTC; cdr3_aa: CASSLRLSQYEQYF
j_call: TRBJ2-7; d_call: TRBD1; v_call: TRBV3-1; clone_size: few; cdr3_nt: TGTGCCACAACGACAGGGGAAGTGGACGAGCAGTACTTC; cdr3_aa: CATTTGEVDEQYF
j_call: TRBJ1-2; d_call: -; v_call: TRBV20-1; clone_size: few; cdr3_nt: TGCAGTGCTAGAGATCTACGACAGAACTATGGCTACACCTTC; cdr3_aa: CSARDLRQNYGYTF
j_call: TRBJ2-1; d_call: -; v_call: TRBV7-2; clone_size: -; cdr3_nt: TGTGCCAGCAGCTCCTTCCCGGGACAAGGGTACAATGAGCAGTTCTTC; cdr3_aa: CASSSFPGQGYNEQFF
j_call: TRBJ1-4; d_call: TRBD1; v_call: TRBV15; clone_size: few; cdr3_nt: TGTGCCACCAGGTGGACAGGGAGTAATGAAAAACTGTTTTTT; cdr3_aa: CATRWTGSNEKLFF
j_call: TRBJ1-1; d_call: TRBD1; v_call: TRBV6-5; clone_size: -; cdr3_nt: TGTGCCAGCAGTTACGGGCTAGGACAGGGAGTGAACACTGAAGCTTTCTTT; cdr3_aa: CASSYGLGQGVNTEAFF
j_call: TRBJ2-5; d_call: -; v_call: TRBV20-1; clone_size: -; cdr3_nt: TGCAGTGCGTCCGGGAGCCCCGGGGGTGAGACCCAGTACTTC; cdr3_aa: CSASGSPGGETQYF
j_call: TRBJ2-5; d_call: -; v_call: TRBV6-5; clone_size: few; cdr3_nt: TGTGCCAGCAGCCCCGCAGGGTTCGTCCAAGAGACCCAGTACTTC; cdr3_aa: CASSPAGFVQETQYF
j_call: TRBJ2-3; d_call: TRBD2; v_call: TRBV20-1; clone_size: -; cdr3_nt: TGCAGTGCTAGGGACGGGACTAGCGTGCTAGATACGCAGTATTTT; cdr3_aa: CSARDGTSVLDTQYF
j_call: TRBJ2-1; d_call: -; v_call: TRBV20-1; clone_size: -; cdr3_nt: TGCAGTGGTCAACGGGTTATTGGCAGTAACTACAATGAGCAGTTCTTC; cdr3_aa: CSGQRVIGSNYNEQFF
j_call: TRBJ1-2; d_call: -; v_call: TRBV6-2/TRBV6-3; clone_size: few; cdr3_nt: TGTGCCAGCAGTTACTTGGATGGCTACACCTTC; cdr3_aa: CASSYLDGYTF
j_call: TRBJ2-5; d_call: -; v_call: TRBV5-1; clone_size: many; cdr3_nt: TGCGCCAGCAGCTTTGGGTTGTGGGATGAGCAGTACTTC; cdr3_aa: CASSFGLWDEQYF
j_call: TRBJ2-1; d_call: TRBD1; v_call: TRBV5-1; clone_size: -; cdr3_nt: TGCGCCAGCAGCTTGGGGGACAGGTACAGAAATGAGCAGTTCTTC; cdr3_aa: CASSLGDRYRNEQFF
j_call: TRBJ1-1; d_call: TRBD1; v_call: TRBV2; clone_size: -; cdr3_nt: TGTGCCAGTGGGACAGGGAGGGGGGACACTGAAGCTTTCTTT; cdr3_aa: CASGTGRGDTEAFF
j_call: TRBJ2-7; d_call: -; v_call: TRBV5-6; clone_size: few; cdr3_nt: TGTGCCAGCAGCCCGGGCCTTATACCGGACGAGCAGTACTTC; cdr3_aa: CASSPGLIPDEQYF
j_call: TRBJ2-2; d_call: -; v_call: TRBV4-1; clone_size: few; cdr3_nt: TGCGCCAGCAGCCGTTCCCAGGGTACCGGGGAGCTGTTTTTT; cdr3_aa: CASSRSQGTGELFF
j_call: TRBJ2-5; d_call: -; v_call: TRBV27; clone_size: once; cdr3_nt: TGTGCCAGCAGTTTATTGGGCGGACTGACGTGGGAGACCCAGTACTTC; cdr3_aa: CASSLLGGLTWETQYF
j_call: TRBJ2-1; d_call: -; v_call: TRBV9; clone_size: once; cdr3_nt: TGTGCCAGCAGCGCGGACTGGGGCCCCTACAATGAGCAGTTCTTC; cdr3_aa: CASSADWGPYNEQFF
j_call: TRBJ2-7; d_call: -; v_call: TRBV25-1; clone_size: -; cdr3_nt: TGTGCCAGCAGTGAATATTTCGGGGACTACGAGCAGTACTTC; cdr3_aa: CASSEYFGDYEQYF
j_call: TRBJ1-4; d_call: -; v_call: TRBV3-1; clone_size: -; cdr3_nt: TGTGCCAGCAGCCACAGACAAACAACTAATGAAAAACTGTTTTTT; cdr3_aa: CASSHRQTTNEKLFF
j_call: TRBJ1-2; d_call: -; v_call: TRBV5-1; clone_size: -; cdr3_nt: TGCGCCAACAGCCCCGAGGGCGAGGGGGTGTGGGGCTACACCTTC; cdr3_aa: CANSPEGEGVWGYTF
j_call: TRBJ1-6; d_call: -; v_call: TRBV4-1; clone_size: -; cdr3_nt: TGCGCCAGCAGCCAACAACCTCAGAATTCACCCCTCCACTTT; cdr3_aa: CASSQQPQNSPLHF
j_call: TRBJ1-2; d_call: -; v_call: TRBV20-1; clone_size: -; cdr3_nt: TGCAGTGCTACTAGGGGGAATGGCTACACCTTC; cdr3_aa: CSATRGNGYTF
j_call: TRBJ2-5; d_call: -; v_call: TRBV7-9; clone_size: few; cdr3_nt: TGTGCCAGCAGTTACCAGGGATTATCGGTGAGGGAGACCCAGTACTTC; cdr3_aa: CASSYQGLSVRETQYF
j_call: TRBJ1-2; d_call: -; v_call: TRBV3-1; clone_size: -; cdr3_nt: TGTGCCAGCAGCCAAGATCTTCGTCCCAATGCGAATGGCTACACCTTC; cdr3_aa: CASSQDLRPNANGYTF